The rows below give T cell receptor beta chains drawn from one sample of a study of T cells in Graves' hyperthyroidism and ophthalmopathy. TCRdb fed the multiplex PCR reads into MiXCR, producing one record per CDR3 protein. The sample includes approximately 700,000 distinct CDR3 sequences, over 40% of them seen just once. The sample taken for sequencing was peripheral blood or thyroid tissue (not recorded which). These receptors originate from an adult man with Graves' disease, either hyperthyroidism or ophthalmopathy (not recorded which). Both conserved end residues are part of each CDR3. The D gene is left open where the match is weak. The size field is filled for only some rows; it gives once, few, many or a size class.

D gene | J gene | clone size | V gene | CDR3 protein
TRBD2 | TRBJ2-7 | few | TRBV20-1 | CSARPPAGDSYEQYF
TRBD1 | TRBJ1-5 | - | TRBV6-1 | CASDRDRGPGQPQHF
TRBD2 | TRBJ2-5 | - | TRBV20-1 | CSASLAGVGETQYF
- | TRBJ1-1 | many | TRBV29-1 | CSVGVSPEAFF
- | TRBJ1-1 | many | TRBV2 | CATRKMRTEAFF
- | TRBJ1-3 | - | TRBV29-1 | CSLQDSGNTIYF
- | TRBJ1-1 | - | TRBV19 | CASSTDRMNTEAFF
TRBD1 | TRBJ1-6 | - | TRBV10-2 | CASSEDRAGNSPLHF
- | TRBJ1-6 | many | TRBV29-1 | CSVPRQAHSPLHF
TRBD1 | TRBJ1-2 | many | TRBV7-9 | CASSLVSRGNGYTF
- | TRBJ1-6 | - | TRBV7-2 | CASSLEMRANSPLHF
- | TRBJ2-5 | - | TRBV29-1 | CSVESGAGAPETQYF
- | TRBJ2-7 | many | TRBV15 | CATSRGTSYEQYF
TRBD1 | TRBJ2-3 | - | TRBV2 | CASSRQGAVTDTQYF
- | TRBJ1-2 | many | TRBV29-1 | CSVEKGTYGYTF
TRBD1 | TRBJ1-5 | many | TRBV7-8 | CASSLMDRGYSNQPQHF
- | TRBJ1-4 | once | TRBV20-1 | CSATGLSAANEKLFF
TRBD1 | TRBJ1-2 | - | TRBV5-1 | CASRATGGSNYGYTF
- | TRBJ1-1 | - | TRBV10-1 | CASGESGTPNSEAFF
TRBD1 | TRBJ1-3 | few | TRBV20-1 | CSARGDRGLGNTIYF
- | TRBJ1-6 | few | TRBV9 | CASSLWYGDSPLHF
TRBD1 | TRBJ1-6 | few | TRBV7-8 | CASSLAGGLSRNSPLHF
TRBD1 | TRBJ2-7 | few | TRBV6-5 | CASSPDRELSPYEQYF
- | TRBJ1-1 | many | TRBV20-1 | CSARRDSNTEAFF
- | TRBJ2-7 | many | TRBV2 | CASSQSGGREQYF
TRBD1 | TRBJ1-3 | - | TRBV20-1 | CSARDRSGGGNTIYF
- | TRBJ2-7 | few | TRBV6-5 | CASSLSADLYPIVSLNEQYF
TRBD1 | TRBJ1-3 | once | TRBV5-3 | CASSLYVTGSGNTIYF
- | TRBJ1-1 | - | TRBV15 | CATSRAATEAFF
- | TRBJ1-1 | many | TRBV10-2 | CASKSTEAFF
- | TRBJ2-7 | - | TRBV20-1 | CSARGGGMTYEQYF
- | TRBJ1-6 | few | TRBV11-2 | CASSLEQSSYNSPLHF
TRBD1 | TRBJ1-6 | - | TRBV20-1 | CSARTGVSNSPLHF
- | TRBJ2-7 | - | TRBV2 | CASKGRGYNDDEQYF
- | TRBJ1-6 | - | TRBV6-1 | CASSQSTLHF
TRBD1 | TRBJ1-1 | many | TRBV29-1 | CSVRDRVLNTEAFF
- | TRBJ1-1 | many | TRBV7-2 | CASSPPRANTEAFF
TRBD2 | TRBJ2-2 | - | TRBV19 | CASSTGGNTGELFF
- | TRBJ2-5 | few | TRBV29-1 | CSVLPGPPPGTQYF
TRBD1 | TRBJ1-1 | few | TRBV19 | CASRTTGVATEAFF
- | TRBJ1-2 | - | TRBV12-3/TRBV12-4 | CASRREGNYGYTF
- | TRBJ1-3 | - | TRBV7-8 | CASSLGGRGNTIYF
- | TRBJ1-1 | few | TRBV7-7 | CASSLAPDTEAFF
TRBD2 | TRBJ2-7 | many | TRBV9 | CASSVGGTSGYEQYF
- | TRBJ1-1 | - | TRBV9 | CASSPHRPGLNTEAFF
- | TRBJ2-7 | - | TRBV20-1 | CSATNTGPEQYF